This entry describes one T cell receptor beta chain. The target antigen is unknown. TCRdb keeps only in-frame clones here, not all; method: immunoSEQ multiplex PCR. The table has 9,400 or so clones, 85% to 90% seen once; the top ten hold about two fifths. This CDR3 has 12 residues. Germline CDR1 reads WNHNN; CDR2 reads SYGVQD (reference sequence). V was trimmed by 6 bases and J by 15 bases, leaving 18 bases between them. This entry is derived from a study of T cell clonotyping in hematopoietic cell transplantation. Study-wide points: Recipient TCR diversity dropped after transplant; expanded clonotypes rose from day 30 to 180.

The genes are TRBV10-1 and TRBJ2-1; perhaps D is TRBD1 or TRBD2 (5 bases each). The material was PBMCs, obtained 180 days after allogeneic stem cell transplant. This receptor was taken from a human patient who had an allogeneic stem cell transplant, so the T cells may come from the graft donor. The donor label of this sample is uncertain. Some clones in this sample may be carry-over from other donors' samples. CDR3 in amino acids: CASSTYRDGLFF. For the CDR3, the DNA is TGCGCCAGCAGCACTTACCGGGACGGACTGTTCTTC.